The T cell receptor beta chain under discussion was sequenced for a study of cytomegalovirus exposure and HLA in healthy donors. Profiling relied on immunoSEQ multiplex PCR, and the TCRdb table lists in-frame clones only, not all of them. Of about 360,000 clones in the sample, about nine tenths are singletons; the top ten hold 0.83%. Comment on this clone: Antigen specificity is unknown.

General observations from the study: Usually a TCR sequence was rare, but some public TCRs were found in many donors. A classifier reportedly called cytomegalovirus status with high sensitivity and specificity.

Trimming removed 3 bases at V and 1 base at J, with 7 bases between. CDR1 and CDR2 (germline): LNHDA, SQIVND (reference sequence). This CDR3 comprises 14 residues. The clonotype originates from a woman between 18 and 30 years old in good health and CMV-seronegative. The J gene is TRBJ2-1, the V gene TRBV19; D call uncertain. The specimen was PBMCs. The DNA of the CDR3 is TGTGCCAGTAGTATTGTGACTTCCTACAATGAGCAGTTCTTC. Protein sequence: CASSIVTSYNEQFF.